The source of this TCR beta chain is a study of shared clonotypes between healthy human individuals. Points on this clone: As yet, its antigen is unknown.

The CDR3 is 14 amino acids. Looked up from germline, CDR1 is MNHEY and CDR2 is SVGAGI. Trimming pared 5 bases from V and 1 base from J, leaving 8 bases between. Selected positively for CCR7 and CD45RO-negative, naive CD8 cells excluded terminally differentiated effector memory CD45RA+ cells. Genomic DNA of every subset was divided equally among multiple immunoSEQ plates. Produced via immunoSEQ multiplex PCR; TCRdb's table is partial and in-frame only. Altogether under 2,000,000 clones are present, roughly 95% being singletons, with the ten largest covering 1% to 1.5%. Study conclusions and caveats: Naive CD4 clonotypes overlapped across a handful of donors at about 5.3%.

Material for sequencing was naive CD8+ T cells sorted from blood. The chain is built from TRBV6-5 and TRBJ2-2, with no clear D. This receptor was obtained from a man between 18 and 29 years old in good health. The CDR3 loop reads CASSLTWNTGELFF. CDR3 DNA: TGTGCCAGCAGTCTGACTTGGAACACCGGGGAGCTGTTTTTT.